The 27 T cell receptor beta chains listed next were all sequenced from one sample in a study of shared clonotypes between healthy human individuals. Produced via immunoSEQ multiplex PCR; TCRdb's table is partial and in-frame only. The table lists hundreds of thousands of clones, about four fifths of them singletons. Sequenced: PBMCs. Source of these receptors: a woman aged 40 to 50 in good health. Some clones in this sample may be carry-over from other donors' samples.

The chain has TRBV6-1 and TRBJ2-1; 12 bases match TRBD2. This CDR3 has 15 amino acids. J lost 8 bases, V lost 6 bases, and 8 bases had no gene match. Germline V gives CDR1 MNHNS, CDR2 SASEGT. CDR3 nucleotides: TGTGCCAGCAGCCTGACTAGCGGGAGAGGCCATGAGCAGTTCTTC. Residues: CASSLTSGRGHEQFF.

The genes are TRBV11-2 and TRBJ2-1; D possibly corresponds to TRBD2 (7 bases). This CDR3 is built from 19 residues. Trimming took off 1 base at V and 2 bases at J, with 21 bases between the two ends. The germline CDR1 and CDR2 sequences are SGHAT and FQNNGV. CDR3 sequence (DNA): TGTGCCAGCAGCTTAGGGCTGGGGGCTAGCGGCCTACCCTACAATGAGCAGTTCTTC. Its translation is CASSLGLGASGLPYNEQFF.

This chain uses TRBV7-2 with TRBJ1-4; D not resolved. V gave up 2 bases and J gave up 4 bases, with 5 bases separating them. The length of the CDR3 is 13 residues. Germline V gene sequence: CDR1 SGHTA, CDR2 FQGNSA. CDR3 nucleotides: TGTGCCAGCAGCTTATATAGTAATGAAAAACTGTTTTTT. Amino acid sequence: CASSLYSNEKLFF.

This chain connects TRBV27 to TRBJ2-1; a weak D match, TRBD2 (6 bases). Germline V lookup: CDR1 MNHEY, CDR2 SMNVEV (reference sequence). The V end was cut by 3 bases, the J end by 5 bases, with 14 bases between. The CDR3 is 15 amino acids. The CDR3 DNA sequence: TGTGCCAGCAGTTTTAATAGCGGTAAAAACAATGAGCAGTTCTTC. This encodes CASSFNSGKNNEQFF.

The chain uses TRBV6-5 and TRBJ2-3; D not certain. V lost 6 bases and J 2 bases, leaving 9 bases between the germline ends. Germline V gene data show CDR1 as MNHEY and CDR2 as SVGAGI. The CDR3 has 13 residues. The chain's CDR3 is CASRPGNTDTQYF. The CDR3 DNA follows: TGTGCCAGCAGGCCTGGAAACACAGATACGCAGTATTTT.

For the CDR3, the DNA is TGTGCCATCAGTGAAGGGGTAGCGGGGAGCTCCTACGAGCAGTACTTC. As protein: CAISEGVAGSSYEQYF. The V and J genes are TRBV10-3 and TRBJ2-7; TRBD2 matches at 8 bases. The CDR3 runs 16 residues. After removal of 3 bases from V and 0 bases from J, the junction contained 7 bases not matched to a gene. Germline lookup yields CDR1 ENHRY and CDR2 SYGVKD.

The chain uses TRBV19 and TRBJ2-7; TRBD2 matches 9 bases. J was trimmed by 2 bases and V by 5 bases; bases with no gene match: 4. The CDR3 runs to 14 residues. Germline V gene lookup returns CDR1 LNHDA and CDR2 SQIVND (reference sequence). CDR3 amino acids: CASSLSGSPYEQYF. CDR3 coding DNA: TGTGCCAGTAGTCTTAGCGGGAGCCCCTACGAGCAGTACTTC.

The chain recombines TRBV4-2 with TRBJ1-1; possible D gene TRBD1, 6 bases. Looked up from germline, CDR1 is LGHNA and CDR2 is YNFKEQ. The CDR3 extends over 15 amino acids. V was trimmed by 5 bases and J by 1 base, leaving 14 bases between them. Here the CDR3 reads CASSEYRAGNTEAFF. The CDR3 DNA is TGTGCCAGCAGCGAATACAGGGCGGGGAACACTGAAGCTTTCTTT.

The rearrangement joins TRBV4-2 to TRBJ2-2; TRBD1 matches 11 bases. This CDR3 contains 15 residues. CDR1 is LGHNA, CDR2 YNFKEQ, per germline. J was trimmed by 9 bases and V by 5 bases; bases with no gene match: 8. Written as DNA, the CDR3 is TGTGCCAGCAGCTTGTCGGGGACAGGGGGACGGGAGCTGTTTTTT. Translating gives CASSLSGTGGRELFF.

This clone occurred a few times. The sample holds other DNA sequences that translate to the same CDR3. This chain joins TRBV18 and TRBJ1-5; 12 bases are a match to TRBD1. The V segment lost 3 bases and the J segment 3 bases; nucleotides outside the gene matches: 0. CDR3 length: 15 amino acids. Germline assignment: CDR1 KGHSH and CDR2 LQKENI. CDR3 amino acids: CASSPGQGANQPQHF. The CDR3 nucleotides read TGTGCCAGCTCACCGGGACAGGGGGCCAATCAGCCCCAGCATTTT.

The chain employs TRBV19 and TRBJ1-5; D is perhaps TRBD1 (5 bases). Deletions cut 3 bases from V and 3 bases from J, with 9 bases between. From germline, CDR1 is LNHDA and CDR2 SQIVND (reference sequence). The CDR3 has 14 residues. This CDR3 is CASSMGQDNQPQHF. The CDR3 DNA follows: TGTGCCAGTAGTATGGGGCAGGACAATCAGCCCCAGCATTTT.

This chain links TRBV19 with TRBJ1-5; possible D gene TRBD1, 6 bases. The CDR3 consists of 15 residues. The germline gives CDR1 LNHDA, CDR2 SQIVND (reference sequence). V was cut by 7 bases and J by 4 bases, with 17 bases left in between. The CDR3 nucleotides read TGTGCCAGTATGTTCGACACAGGGCGGAATCAGCCCCAGCATTTT. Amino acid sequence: CASMFDTGRNQPQHF. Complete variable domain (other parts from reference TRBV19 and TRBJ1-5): DGGITQSPKYLFRKEGQNVTLSCEQNLNHDAMYWYRQDPGQGLRLIYYSQIVNDFQKGDIAEGYSVSREKKESFPLTVTSAQKNPTAFYLCASMFDTGRNQPQHFGDGTRLSIL.

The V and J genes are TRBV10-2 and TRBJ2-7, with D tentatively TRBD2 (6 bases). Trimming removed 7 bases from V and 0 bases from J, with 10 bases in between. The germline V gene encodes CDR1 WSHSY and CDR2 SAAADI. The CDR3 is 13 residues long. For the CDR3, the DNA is TGCGCCAGCATTTCCGGGGGCTCCTACGAGCAGTACTTC. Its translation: CASISGGSYEQYF.

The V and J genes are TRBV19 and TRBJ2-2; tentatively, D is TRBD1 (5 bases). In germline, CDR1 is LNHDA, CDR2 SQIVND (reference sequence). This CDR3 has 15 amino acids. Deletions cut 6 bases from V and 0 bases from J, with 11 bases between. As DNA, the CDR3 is TGTGCCAGTAGAAGACAGAGCGCGAACACCGGGGAGCTGTTTTTT. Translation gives CASRRQSANTGELFF.

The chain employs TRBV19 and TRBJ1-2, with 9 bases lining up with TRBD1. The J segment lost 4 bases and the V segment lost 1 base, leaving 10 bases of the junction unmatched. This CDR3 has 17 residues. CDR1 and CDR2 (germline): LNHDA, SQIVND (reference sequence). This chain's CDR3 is CASSIALGTGSIYGYTF. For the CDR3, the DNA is TGTGCCAGTAGTATAGCTCTCGGGACAGGGAGTATCTATGGCTACACCTTC.

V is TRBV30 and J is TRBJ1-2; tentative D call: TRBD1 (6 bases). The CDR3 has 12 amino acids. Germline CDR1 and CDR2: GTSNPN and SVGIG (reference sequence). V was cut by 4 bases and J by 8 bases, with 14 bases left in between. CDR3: CAWMSGAGGYTF. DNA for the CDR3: TGTGCCTGGATGTCGGGGGCGGGAGGCTACACCTTC.

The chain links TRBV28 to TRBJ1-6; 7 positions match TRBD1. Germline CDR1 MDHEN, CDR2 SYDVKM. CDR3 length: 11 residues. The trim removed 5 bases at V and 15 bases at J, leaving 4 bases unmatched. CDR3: CASSPDRVLHF. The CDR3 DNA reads TGTGCCAGCAGTCCAGACAGGGTCCTCCACTTT.

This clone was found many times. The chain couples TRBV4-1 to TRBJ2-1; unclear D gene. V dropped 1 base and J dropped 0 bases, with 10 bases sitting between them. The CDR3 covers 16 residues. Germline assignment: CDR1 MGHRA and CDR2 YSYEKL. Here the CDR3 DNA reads TGCGCCAGCAGCCAAGTGAACCTAGTCTCCTACAATGAGCAGTTCTTC. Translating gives CASSQVNLVSYNEQFF.

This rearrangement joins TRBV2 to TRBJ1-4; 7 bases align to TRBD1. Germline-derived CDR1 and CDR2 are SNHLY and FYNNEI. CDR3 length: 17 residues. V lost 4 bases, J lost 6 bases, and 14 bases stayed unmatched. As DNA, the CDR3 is TGTGCCAGCAGTGCTTTGTACAGGGGACGGATAGATGAAAAACTGTTTTTT. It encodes CASSALYRGRIDEKLFF. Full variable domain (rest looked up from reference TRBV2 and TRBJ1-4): EPEVTQTPSHQVTQMGQEVILRCVPISNHLYFYWYRQILGQKVEFLVSFYNNEISEKSEIFDDQFSVERPDGSNFTLKIRSTKLEDSAMYFCASSALYRGRIDEKLFFGSGTQLSVL.

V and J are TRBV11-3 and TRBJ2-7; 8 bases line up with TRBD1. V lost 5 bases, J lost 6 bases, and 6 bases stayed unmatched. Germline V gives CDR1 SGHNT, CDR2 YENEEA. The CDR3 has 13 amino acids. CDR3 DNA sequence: TGTGCCAGCAGCCGGGACAGGTACGGCGAGCAGTACTTC. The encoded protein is CASSRDRYGEQYF.

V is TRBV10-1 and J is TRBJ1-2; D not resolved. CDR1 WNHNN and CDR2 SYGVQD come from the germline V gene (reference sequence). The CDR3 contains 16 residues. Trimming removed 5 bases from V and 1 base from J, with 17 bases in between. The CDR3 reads CASSSHLQAVNYGYTF. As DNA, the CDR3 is TGCGCCAGCAGTTCCCACCTTCAGGCCGTTAACTATGGCTACACCTTC.

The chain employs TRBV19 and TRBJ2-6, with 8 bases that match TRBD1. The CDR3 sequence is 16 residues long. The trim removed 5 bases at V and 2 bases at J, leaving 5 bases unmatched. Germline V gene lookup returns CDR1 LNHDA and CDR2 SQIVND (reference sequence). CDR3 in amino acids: CASSVTGAAGANVLTF. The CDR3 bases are TGTGCCAGTAGTGTGACAGGGGCGGCTGGGGCCAACGTCCTGACTTTC. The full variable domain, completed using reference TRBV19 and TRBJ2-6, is DGGITQSPKYLFRKEGQNVTLSCEQNLNHDAMYWYRQDPGQGLRLIYYSQIVNDFQKGDIAEGYSVSREKKESFPLTVTSAQKNPTAFYLCASSVTGAAGANVLTFGAGSRLTVL.

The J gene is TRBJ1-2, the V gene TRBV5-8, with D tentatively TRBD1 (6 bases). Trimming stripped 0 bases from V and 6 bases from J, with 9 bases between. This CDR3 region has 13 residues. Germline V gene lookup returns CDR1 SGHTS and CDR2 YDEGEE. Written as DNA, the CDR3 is TGTGCCAGCAGCTTGGGGACAGCCAATGGCTACACCTTC. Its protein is CASSLGTANGYTF.

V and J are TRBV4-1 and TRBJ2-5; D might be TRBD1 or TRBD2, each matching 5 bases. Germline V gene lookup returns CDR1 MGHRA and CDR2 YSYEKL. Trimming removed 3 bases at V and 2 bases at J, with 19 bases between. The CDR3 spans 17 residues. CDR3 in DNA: TGCGCCAGCAGCCATCAGCTGGGACCGATGATTCAAGAGACCCAGTACTTC. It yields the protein CASSHQLGPMIQETQYF.

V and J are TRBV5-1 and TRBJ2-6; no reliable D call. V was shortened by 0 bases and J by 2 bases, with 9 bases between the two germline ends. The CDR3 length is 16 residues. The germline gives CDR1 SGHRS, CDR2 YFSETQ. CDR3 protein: CASSLGLMTGANVLTF. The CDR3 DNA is TGCGCCAGCAGCTTGGGGTTGATGACTGGGGCCAACGTCCTGACTTTC.

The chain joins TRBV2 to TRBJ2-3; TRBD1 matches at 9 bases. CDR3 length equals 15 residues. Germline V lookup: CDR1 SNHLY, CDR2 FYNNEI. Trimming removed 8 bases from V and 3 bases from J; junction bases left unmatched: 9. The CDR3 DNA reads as TGTGCCAGCGCGGGACCGGGACAGGGAACAGATACGCAGTATTTT. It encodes CASAGPGQGTDTQYF.

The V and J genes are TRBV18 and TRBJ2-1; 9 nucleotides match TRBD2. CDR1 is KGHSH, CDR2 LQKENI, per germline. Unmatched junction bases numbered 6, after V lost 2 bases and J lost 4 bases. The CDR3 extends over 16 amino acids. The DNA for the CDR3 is TGTGCCAGCTCACCATTGACTAGCGGAAAGTACAATGAGCAGTTCTTC. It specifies CASSPLTSGKYNEQFF.